These 17 T cell receptor beta chains share one sample of origin, sequenced in a study of response to subunit inactivated influenza vaccine. One entry per CDR3 protein, called by TCRdb with MiXCR from the RT-PCR reads. This table holds hundreds of thousands of distinct CDR3 sequences, 12% found once. Specimen: non-naive T cells sorted from PBMCs, collected 14 to 15 days before vaccination. These receptors came from a man between 45 and 60 years old who received an inactivated influenza vaccine.

This clonotype has more than one count but fewer than ten. The J gene is TRBJ1-5, the V gene TRBV10-3; D remains ambiguous. The CDR3 extends over 14 amino acids. Per germline, CDR1 ENHRY and CDR2 SYGVKD. V was pared by 3 bases and J by 5 bases, with 11 bases between. The CDR3 reads CAISDGLPHQPQHF. CDR3 nucleotide sequence: TGTGCCATCAGTGACGGCCTACCCCATCAGCCCCAGCATTTT.

This clonotype was counted ten times or more. This sequence joins TRBV19 and TRBJ2-7; D is unresolved. Germline CDR1 reads LNHDA; CDR2 reads SQIVND (reference sequence). V dropped 1 base and J dropped 1 base, with 5 bases sitting between them. The CDR3 length is 13 residues. The CDR3 DNA follows: TGTGCCAGTAGTATAGGGAATTCCTACGAGCAGTACTTC. Encoded protein: CASSIGNSYEQYF.

This clonotype was observed many times. The rearrangement joins TRBV5-5 to TRBJ1-2; 8 positions match TRBD1. With 0 bases clipped from V and 8 bases from J, the junction kept 18 bases outside the gene matches. Germline CDR1 is SGHKS and CDR2 is YYEKEE (reference sequence). CDR3 length equals 18 residues. Written as DNA, the CDR3 is TGTGCCAGCAGCTTGGCAGATTCTGGGACAGGTCGTCTCGGAGGCTACACCTTC. Its translation: CASSLADSGTGRLGGYTF.

The chain is built from TRBV11-1 and TRBJ2-7; TRBD1 matches at 10 bases. CDR1 is SGHAT, CDR2 FQDESV, per germline (reference sequence). The CDR3 runs to 15 residues. J gave up 3 bases and V 1 base, and 3 bases lay outside the gene matches. The CDR3: CASSLGQGAFYEQYF. The CDR3 DNA follows: TGTGCCAGCAGCTTAGGACAGGGGGCCTTCTACGAGCAGTACTTC.

This clonotype was counted at least ten times. CDR3 sequence reads: CASSWHRDRGYEQYF. In DNA, the CDR3 is TGTGCCAGCAGCTGGCACCGGGACAGGGGTTACGAGCAGTACTTC. J is TRBJ2-7 and V is TRBV7-9; 10 positions match TRBD1. Trimming took 4 bases from V and 4 from J; bases not matched to a gene: 7. The CDR3 length is 15 residues. Germline V gene lookup returns CDR1 SEHNR and CDR2 FQNEAQ (reference sequence).

The chain uses TRBV11-1 and TRBJ2-7, with 7 bases lining up with TRBD2. The germline V gene has CDR1 SGHAT and CDR2 FQDESV (reference sequence). The CDR3 sequence is 16 residues long. Unmatched junction bases numbered 9, after V lost 1 base and J lost 3 bases. CDR3 nucleotides: TGTGCCAGCAGCTTAGTCGCTAGCGGAGACTTCTACGAGCAGTACTTC. Amino acid sequence: CASSLVASGDFYEQYF.

This clonotype was seen repeatedly, ten times or more. The V and J genes are TRBV12-3 or TRBV12-4 and TRBJ2-7; 11 bases match TRBD1. Germline trimming cut 5 bases from V and 5 bases from J; bases unmatched to any gene: 8. The length of the CDR3 is 15 residues. The CDR3 nucleotides are TGTGCCAGCAGTCTATACGGACAGGGGGCAAACGAGCAGTACTTC. It encodes CASSLYGQGANEQYF.

Many counts were recorded for this clonotype. V gene TRBV5-1 combines with J gene TRBJ2-1; 12 bases line up with TRBD1. Trimming took 4 bases from V and 7 from J; bases not matched to a gene: 9. Germline V gene sequence: CDR1 SGHRS, CDR2 YFSETQ. There are 16 residues in the CDR3. For the CDR3, the DNA is TGCGCCAGCAGCCCAAACCGGGACAGGGGGCGTAATGAGCAGTTCTTC. Translation: CASSPNRDRGRNEQFF. The full variable domain, in which reference TRBV5-1 and TRBJ2-1 provide the parts outside the CDR3, is KAGVTQTPRYLIKTRGQQVTLSCSPISGHRSVSWYQQTPGQGLQFLFEYFSETQRNKGNFPGRFSGRQFSNSRSEMNVSTLELGDSALYLCASSPNRDRGRNEQFFGPGTRLTVL.

There are a few counts of this clonotype. The chain couples TRBV2 to TRBJ1-4; D possibly corresponds to TRBD1 (5 bases). Trimming stripped 7 bases from V and 6 bases from J, with 18 bases between. The germline CDR1 and CDR2 sequences are SNHLY and FYNNEI. The CDR3 is 15 amino acids. The CDR3 sequence is CASKPTGTVDEKLFF. DNA of the CDR3: TGTGCCAGCAAACCGACCGGGACTGTGGATGAAAAACTGTTTTTT.

The chain joins TRBV19 to TRBJ2-3; 9 bases line up with TRBD2. Germline V gene data show CDR1 as LNHDA and CDR2 as SQIVND (reference sequence). The CDR3 covers 15 residues. The junction had 4 bases not matched to a gene; V was cut back by 1 base and J by 5 bases. CDR3 loop: CASSIAAGGEDTQYF. The CDR3 DNA is TGTGCCAGTAGTATAGCGGCGGGAGGGGAAGATACGCAGTATTTT.

The V call is TRBV28, the J call TRBJ2-7, with 10 bases that match TRBD1. Trimming at V came to 5 bases and at J to 5 bases, leaving 6 bases not matched to a gene. The CDR3 runs to 14 residues. The germline gives CDR1 MDHEN, CDR2 SYDVKM. The CDR3 DNA reads TGTGCCAGCAGTGTCCGGGACAGGGGTCACGAGCAGTACTTC. Translation gives CASSVRDRGHEQYF.

Only one count was recorded for this clonotype. A much more abundant neighbour one base away suggests this may be a read error. The conserved closing phenylalanine or tryptophan is absent in this CDR3, likely reflecting a read error. The chain links TRBV7-2 to TRBJ1-4; TRBD1 agrees at 7 bases. CDR1 and CDR2 (germline): SGHTA, FQGNSA. The CDR3 runs 15 residues. V gave up 5 bases and J gave up 3 bases; unmatched junction bases: 6. The CDR3 protein is CASSRDDRANEKLFL. DNA of the CDR3: TGTGCCAGCAGCCGAGACGACAGGGCTAATGAAAAACTGTTTTTG.

The chain is built from TRBV20-1 and TRBJ2-7; 10 nucleotides align to TRBD2. The V gene's germline CDR1 is DFQATT and CDR2 SNEGSKA (reference sequence). There are 14 residues in the CDR3. V lost 3 bases to trimming and J lost 3 bases; unmatched junction nucleotides: 5. This CDR3 is CSASRTSGNYEQYF. CDR3 nucleotides: TGCAGTGCTAGTAGAACTAGCGGGAACTACGAGCAGTACTTC.

The sample holds a few counts of this clonotype. The V gene is TRBV11-2, the J gene TRBJ1-2; a possible D gene is TRBD1 (5 bases). V lost 5 bases, J lost 4 bases, and 17 bases lay in between. CDR1 and CDR2 (germline): SGHAT, FQNNGV. The CDR3 consists of 15 residues. As DNA, the CDR3 is TGTGCCAGCAGCCCCGGGACCTTAGGACCCTATGGCTACACCTTC. Translation gives CASSPGTLGPYGYTF.

The chain carries TRBV5-1 and TRBJ2-7; perhaps D is TRBD1 or TRBD2 (5 bases each). This CDR3 region has 15 residues. Per germline, CDR1 SGHRS and CDR2 YFSETQ. The germline V and J ends were trimmed by 0 bases and 2 bases, with 12 bases remaining between them. The CDR3 region has the DNA TGCGCCAGCAGCTTGGGTGGGACCAATGCCTACGAGCAGTACTTC. It is translated as CASSLGGTNAYEQYF.

This clonotype has just a few counts. V is TRBV27 and J is TRBJ2-7; D may be TRBD2 (6 bases). The V end lost 3 bases, the J end lost 0 bases, and 18 bases lay between the germline ends. The germline CDR1 and CDR2 sequences are MNHEY and SMNVEV (reference sequence). The CDR3 extends over 17 amino acids. CDR3 bases: TGTGCCAGCAGTTTTTGGGGAAGAGCGGGTAGCTCCTACGAGCAGTACTTC. It yields the protein CASSFWGRAGSSYEQYF.

In this sample, this clonotype turned up many times. The V gene is TRBV6-1, the J gene TRBJ1-1; D is undetermined. Germline V gene lookup returns CDR1 MNHNS and CDR2 SASEGT. Trimming left V 7 bases short and J 1 base short, with 10 bases between. The CDR3 has 13 amino acids. CDR3 DNA: TGTGCCAGCACGCGGGCAAAGAACACTGAAGCTTTCTTT. Translating it yields CASTRAKNTEAFF.